The entry below describes one TCR beta chain. This sample was taken from a study of blood T cell repertoires in COVID-19. Assay used: immunoSEQ multiplex PCR; TCRdb lists only in-frame clones, some missing. The sample shows about 190,000 clones, roughly four fifths of them seen only once. Sequencing was performed on peripheral blood. The source is a man aged 50 or older who had recovered from COVID-19.

The CDR3 loop reads CASSPITTGEFEKLFF. CDR3 nucleotide sequence: TGTGCCAGCAGTCCAATAACAACGGGGGAATTCGAAAAACTGTTTTTT. J is TRBJ1-4 and V is TRBV27, with D possibly TRBD1 on 5 matching bases. Per germline, CDR1 MNHEY and CDR2 SMNVEV (reference sequence). V lost 5 bases, J lost 8 bases, and 21 bases lay in between. CDR3 size: 16 residues.